The present entry profiles one T cell receptor beta chain with its context. From the PCR reads, TCRdb called clonotypes with MiXCR, one entry per CDR3 protein. The data contain around 14,000 distinct CDR3 sequences, 53% of them singletons. The CDR3 is made up of 17 amino acids. Germline CDR1 MNHEY, CDR2 SVGEGT. Trimming stripped 5 bases from V and 0 bases from J, with 14 bases between. This entry comes from a study of tumor-infiltrating lymphocytes in oesophageal squamous cell carcinoma. The sequence derives from a male donor with esophageal squamous cell carcinoma. J is TRBJ2-6 and V is TRBV6-2 or TRBV6-3; weak D call: TRBD1 (5 bases). Sequencing used esophageal tumor tissue. This CDR3 is CASSERQRNSGANVLTF. The DNA of the CDR3 is TGTGCCAGCAGTGAGAGACAGCGAAACTCTGGGGCCAACGTCCTGACTTTC.